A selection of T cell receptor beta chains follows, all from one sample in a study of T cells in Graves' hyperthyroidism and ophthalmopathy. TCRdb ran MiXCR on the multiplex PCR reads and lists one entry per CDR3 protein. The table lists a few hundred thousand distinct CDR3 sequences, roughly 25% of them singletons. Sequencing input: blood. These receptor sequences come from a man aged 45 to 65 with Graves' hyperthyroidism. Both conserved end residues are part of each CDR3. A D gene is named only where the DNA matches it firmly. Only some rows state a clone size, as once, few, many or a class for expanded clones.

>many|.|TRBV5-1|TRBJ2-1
CASSPTLAPYNEQFF
TGCGCCAGCAGCCCAACCCTAGCGCCTTACAATGAGCAGTTCTTC
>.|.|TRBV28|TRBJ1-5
CASGPGGNQPQHF
TGTGCCAGCGGCCCTGGGGGGAATCAGCCCCAGCATTTT
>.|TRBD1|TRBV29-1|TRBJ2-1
CSAHPGQGYNEQFF
TGCAGCGCACATCCCGGACAGGGCTACAATGAGCAGTTCTTC
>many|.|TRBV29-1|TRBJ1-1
CSVSVNTEAFF
TGCAGCGTTTCGGTGAACACTGAAGCTTTCTTT
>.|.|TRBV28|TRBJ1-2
CASSAPRGYTF
TGTGCCAGCAGTGCCCCTCGCGGCTACACCTTC
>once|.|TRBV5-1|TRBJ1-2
CASSRESGVHGYTF
TGCGCCAGCAGCCGCGAGTCGGGGGTGCATGGCTACACCTTC
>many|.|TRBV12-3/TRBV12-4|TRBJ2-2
CASSWGPNTGELFF
TGTGCCAGCAGTTGGGGGCCAAACACCGGGGAGCTGTTTTTT
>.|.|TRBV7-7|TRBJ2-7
CASSLGPTYGQYF
TGTGCTAGCAGCTTAGGGCCGACCTACGGGCAGTACTTC
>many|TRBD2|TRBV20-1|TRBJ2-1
CSARKREYTYNEQFF
TGCAGTGCTAGAAAGCGGGAGTACACCTACAATGAGCAGTTCTTC
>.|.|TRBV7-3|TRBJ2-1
CASSLIPASGNEQFF
TGTGCCAGCAGCTTAATCCCAGCTTCGGGTAATGAGCAGTTCTTC
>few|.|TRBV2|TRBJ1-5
CASSDMDSYNQPQHF
TGTGCCAGCAGTGATATGGACAGCTACAATCAGCCCCAGCATTTT
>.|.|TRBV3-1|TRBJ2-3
CASSQPADTQYF
TGTGCCAGCAGCCAACCCGCAGATACGCAGTATTTT
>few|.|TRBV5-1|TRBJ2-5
CASSLGPARRETQYF
TGCGCCAGCAGCTTGGGGCCGGCCAGGAGAGAGACCCAGTACTTC
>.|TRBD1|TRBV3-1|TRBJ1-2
CASSRTGTGEFYGYTF
TGTGCCAGCAGCCGGACCGGGACAGGAGAATTCTATGGCTACACCTTC
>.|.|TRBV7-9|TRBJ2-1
CASSLGQHDEQFF
TGTGCCAGCAGCTTAGGGCAGCATGATGAGCAGTTCTTC
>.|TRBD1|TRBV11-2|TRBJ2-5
CASSRLLQGANQETQYF
TGTGCCAGCAGCCGCCTACTACAGGGGGCAAACCAAGAGACCCAGTACTTC
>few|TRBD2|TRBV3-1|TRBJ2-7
CASMWAGVYEQYF
TGTGCCAGCATGTGGGCGGGAGTCTACGAGCAGTACTTC
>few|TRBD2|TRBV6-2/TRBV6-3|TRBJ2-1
CASSTSGRYNEQFF
TGTGCCAGCAGCACTAGCGGGAGATACAATGAGCAGTTCTTC
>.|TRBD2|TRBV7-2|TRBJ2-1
CASSLLLAGGVYNEQFF
TGTGCCAGCAGCTTATTACTAGCGGGAGGGGTGTATAATGAGCAGTTCTTC
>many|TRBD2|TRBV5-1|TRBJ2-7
CASSILAGEKTYEQYF
TGCGCCAGCAGCATACTAGCGGGAGAGAAGACCTACGAGCAGTACTTC
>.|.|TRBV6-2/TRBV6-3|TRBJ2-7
CASSHPQSANYEQYF
TGTGCAAGCAGTCATCCCCAGTCGGCGAATTACGAGCAGTACTTC
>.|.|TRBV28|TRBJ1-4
CASSDRRANEKLFF
TGTGCCAGCAGCGACAGAAGGGCTAATGAAAAACTGTTTTTT
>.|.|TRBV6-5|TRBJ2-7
CASSYRSTSYEQYF
TGTGCCAGCAGTTACCGATCGACCAGCTACGAGCAGTACTTC
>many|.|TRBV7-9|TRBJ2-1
CASSNSWGNEQFF
TGTGCCAGCAGCAATAGTTGGGGTAATGAGCAGTTCTTC
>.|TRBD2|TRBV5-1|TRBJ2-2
CASSLGYLAGDTGELFF
TGCGCCAGCAGCTTGGGTTATCTAGCGGGAGACACCGGGGAGCTGTTTTTT
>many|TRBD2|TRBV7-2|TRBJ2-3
CASSPGRARADTQYF
TGTGCCAGCAGCCCCGGGAGGGCCAGGGCAGATACGCAGTATTTT
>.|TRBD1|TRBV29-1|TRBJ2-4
CSVEADRGSKNIQYF
TGCAGCGTTGAAGCGGACAGGGGATCCAAAAACATTCAGTACTTC
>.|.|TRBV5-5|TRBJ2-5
CASSLGHSGYQETQYF
TGTGCCAGCAGCTTGGGCCATTCAGGATACCAAGAGACCCAGTACTTC
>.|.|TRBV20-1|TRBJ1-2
CSASWKGDYGYTF
TGCAGTGCTAGTTGGAAGGGGGACTATGGCTACACCTTC
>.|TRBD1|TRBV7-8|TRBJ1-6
CASSLGQGTSPLHF
TGTGCCAGCAGCTTAGGACAGGGGACTTCACCCCTCCACTTT
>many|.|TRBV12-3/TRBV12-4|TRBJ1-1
CASSLVMNTEAFF
TGTGCCAGCAGTTTAGTGATGAACACTGAAGCTTTCTTT
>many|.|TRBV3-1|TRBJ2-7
CASSQGGRVGSYEQYF
TGTGCCAGCAGCCAAGGAGGCAGGGTGGGCTCCTACGAGCAGTACTTC
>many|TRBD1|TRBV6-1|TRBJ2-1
CASSDSGTGYYNEQFF
TGTGCCAGCAGTGACTCCGGGACAGGTTATTACAATGAGCAGTTCTTC
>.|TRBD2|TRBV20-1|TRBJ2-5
CSATRTLAGQETQYF
TGCAGTGCTACCCGAACTCTAGCGGGTCAAGAGACCCAGTACTTC
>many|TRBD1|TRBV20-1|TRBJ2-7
CSANDRGTYEQYF
TGCAGTGCTAACGACAGGGGGACCTACGAGCAGTACTTC
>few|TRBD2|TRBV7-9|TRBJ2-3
CASSKTSGTDTQYF
TGTGCCAGCAGCAAGACTAGCGGCACAGATACGCAGTATTTT
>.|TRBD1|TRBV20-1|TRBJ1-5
CSARDRVSNQPQHF
TGCAGTGCTAGGGACAGGGTTAGCAATCAGCCCCAGCATTTT
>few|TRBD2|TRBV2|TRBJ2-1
CAVSGTSRYNEQFF
TGTGCCGTCTCCGGGACTAGCAGGTACAATGAGCAGTTCTTC
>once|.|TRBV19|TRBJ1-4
CASSKHPQGGGEKLFF
TGTGCCAGTAGTAAACACCCTCAGGGTGGAGGTGAAAAACTGTTTTTT
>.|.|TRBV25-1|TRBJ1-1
CASSGLGYTEAFF
TGTGCCAGCAGTGGACTTGGGTACACTGAAGCTTTCTTT
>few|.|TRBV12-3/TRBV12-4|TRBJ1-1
CASSLLRAEAFF
TGTGCCAGCAGTTTGTTGAGGGCAGAAGCTTTCTTT